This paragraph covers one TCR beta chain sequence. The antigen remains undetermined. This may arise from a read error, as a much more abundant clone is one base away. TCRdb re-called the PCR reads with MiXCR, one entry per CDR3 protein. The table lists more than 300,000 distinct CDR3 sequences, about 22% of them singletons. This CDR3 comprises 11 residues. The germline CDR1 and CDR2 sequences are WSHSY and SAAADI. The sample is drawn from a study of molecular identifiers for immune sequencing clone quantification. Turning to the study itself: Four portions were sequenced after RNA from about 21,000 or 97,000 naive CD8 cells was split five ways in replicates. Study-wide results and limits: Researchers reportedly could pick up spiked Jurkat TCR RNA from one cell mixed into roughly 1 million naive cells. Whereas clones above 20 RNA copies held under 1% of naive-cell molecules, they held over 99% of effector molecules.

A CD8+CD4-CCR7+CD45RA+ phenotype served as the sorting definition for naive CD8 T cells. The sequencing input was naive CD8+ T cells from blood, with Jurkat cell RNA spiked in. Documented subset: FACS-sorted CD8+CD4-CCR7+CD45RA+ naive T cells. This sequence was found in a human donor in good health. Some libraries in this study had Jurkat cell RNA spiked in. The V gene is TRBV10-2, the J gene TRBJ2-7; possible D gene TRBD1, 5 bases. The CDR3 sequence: CASRDTYGQYF. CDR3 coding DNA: TGCGCCAGCAGGGACACATACGGGCAGTACTTC.